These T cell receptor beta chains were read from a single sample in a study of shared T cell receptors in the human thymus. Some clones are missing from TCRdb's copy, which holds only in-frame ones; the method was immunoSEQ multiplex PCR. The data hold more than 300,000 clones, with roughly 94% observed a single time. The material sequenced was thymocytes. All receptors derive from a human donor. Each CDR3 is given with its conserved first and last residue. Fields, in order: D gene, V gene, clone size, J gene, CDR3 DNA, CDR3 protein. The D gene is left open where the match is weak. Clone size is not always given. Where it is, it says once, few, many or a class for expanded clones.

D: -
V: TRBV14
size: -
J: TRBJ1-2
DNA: TGTGCCAGCAGCCCGGGACACCCTCTCTATGGCTACACCTTC
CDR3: CASSPGHPLYGYTF

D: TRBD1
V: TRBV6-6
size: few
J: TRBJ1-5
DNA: TGTGCCACCTCAGACAGGGACTCCAATCAGCCCCAGCATTTT
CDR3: CATSDRDSNQPQHF

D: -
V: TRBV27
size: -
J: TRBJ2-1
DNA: TGTGCCAGCAGTCCCCATCCTGGCGCCCCCTACAATGAGCAGTTCTTC
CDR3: CASSPHPGAPYNEQFF

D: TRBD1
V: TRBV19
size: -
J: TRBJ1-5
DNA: TGTGCCAGTAGTATCCCCGGGACAGGGCATCAGCCCCAGCATTTT
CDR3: CASSIPGTGHQPQHF

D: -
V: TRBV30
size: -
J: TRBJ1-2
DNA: TGTGCCTGGAGTGTACGACTTCCAGGCATGAGAGGCTACACCTTC
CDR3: CAWSVRLPGMRGYTF

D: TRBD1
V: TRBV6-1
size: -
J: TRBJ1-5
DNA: TGTGCCAGCAGTGATATTCCGGGACAGGGAGAGTATAGCAATCAGCCCCAGCATTTT
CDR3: CASSDIPGQGEYSNQPQHF

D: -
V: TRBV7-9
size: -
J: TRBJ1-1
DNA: TGTGCCAGCAGCAAGAGCGGACAGCCATTGAACACTGAAGCTTTCTTT
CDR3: CASSKSGQPLNTEAFF

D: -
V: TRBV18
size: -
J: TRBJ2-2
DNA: TGTGCCAGCTCACCACTCTCCCAGGCTGCGACCGGGGAGCTGTTTTTT
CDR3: CASSPLSQAATGELFF

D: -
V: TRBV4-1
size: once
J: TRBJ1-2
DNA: TGCGCCAGCAGCCAAGATCAGGGCCTCTCTAACTATGGCTACACCTTC
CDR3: CASSQDQGLSNYGYTF

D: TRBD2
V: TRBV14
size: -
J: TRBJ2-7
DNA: TGTGCCAGCAGCCAAGGGCTAGCGGGTTCCTACGAGCAGTACTTC
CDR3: CASSQGLAGSYEQYF

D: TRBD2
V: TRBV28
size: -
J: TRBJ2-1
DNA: TGTGCCAGCAGTTCGGGACTAGGGGCCTACAATGAGCAGTTCTTC
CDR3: CASSSGLGAYNEQFF

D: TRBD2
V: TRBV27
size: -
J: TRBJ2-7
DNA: TGTGCCAGCAGTTTATCCGGGGGAGGACTAGCGGACCGACTCTCCTACGAGCAGTACTTC
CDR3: CASSLSGGGLADRLSYEQYF

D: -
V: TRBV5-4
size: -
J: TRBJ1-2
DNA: TGTGCCAGCAGCGGCAGGGGATCCAACTATGGCTACACCTTC
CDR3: CASSGRGSNYGYTF

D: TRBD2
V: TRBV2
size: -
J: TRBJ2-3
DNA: TGTGCCAGCAGTGAAATAGCGGGGTCTAGCACAGATACGCAGTATTTT
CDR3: CASSEIAGSSTDTQYF

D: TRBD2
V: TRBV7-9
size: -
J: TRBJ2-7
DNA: TGTGCCAGCAGCTTAGAGGAGGGACGGCACGGGGGGTACGAGCAGTACTTC
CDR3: CASSLEEGRHGGYEQYF